This T cell receptor (beta chain) was recorded in a study of blood T cells in healthy people across ages. Trimming stripped 5 bases from V and 8 bases from J, with 16 bases between. The germline V gene encodes CDR1 SEHNR and CDR2 FQNEAQ (reference sequence). This CDR3 contains 14 residues. Drawing of peripheral blood yielded ten milliliters from each donor. General study findings and limits: Donor CMV status was unknown, possibly confounding expanded clonotype changes. Diversity of TCR beta correlated strongly with naive T cell percentage.

The second PCR ran roughly 6 to 11 cycles with a sample-barcoded 5' primer and J-beta primers. MiXCR was run by TCRdb on the 5' RACE reads, yielding one entry per CDR3 protein. The sample has 1.5 million to 1.9 million distinct CDR3 sequences; 35% to 45% are singletons. With respect to this clonotype: Its antigen remains unidentified.

The chain is built from TRBV7-9 and TRBJ2-4; D is undetermined. Sequencing used blood. This clonotype originated in a young woman in good health. The DNA of the CDR3 is TGTGCCAGCAGCCTGGGTCAGGAATGGGACATTCAGTACTTC. Its protein product is CASSLGQEWDIQYF.